The clone carrying this T cell receptor beta chain was observed a handful of times. The CDR3 has 14 amino acids. After removal of 2 bases from V and 8 bases from J, the junction contained 9 bases not matched to a gene. Germline CDR1 SGHRS, CDR2 YFSETQ. TCRdb itself ran the RT-PCR reads through MiXCR, one entry per CDR3 protein. Here the sample spans fewer than 800,000 distinct CDR3 sequences, approximately 15% being singletons. This receptor was taken from a female donor in good health, serving as a healthy control. Material for sequencing was memory CD4+ T cells from blood. The rearrangement links TRBV5-1 to TRBJ1-2; 7 bases agree with TRBD1. The CDR3 DNA reads as TGCGCCAGCAGCTTTAGCGAGAGGGGGCAAGGCTACACCTTC. The encoded protein is CASSFSERGQGYTF. Filled out from reference TRBV5-1 and TRBJ1-2, the complete variable domain reads KAGVTQTPRYLIKTRGQQVTLSCSPISGHRSVSWYQQTPGQGLQFLFEYFSETQRNKGNFPGRFSGRQFSNSRSEMNVSTLELGDSALYLCASSFSERGQGYTFGSGTRLTVV.